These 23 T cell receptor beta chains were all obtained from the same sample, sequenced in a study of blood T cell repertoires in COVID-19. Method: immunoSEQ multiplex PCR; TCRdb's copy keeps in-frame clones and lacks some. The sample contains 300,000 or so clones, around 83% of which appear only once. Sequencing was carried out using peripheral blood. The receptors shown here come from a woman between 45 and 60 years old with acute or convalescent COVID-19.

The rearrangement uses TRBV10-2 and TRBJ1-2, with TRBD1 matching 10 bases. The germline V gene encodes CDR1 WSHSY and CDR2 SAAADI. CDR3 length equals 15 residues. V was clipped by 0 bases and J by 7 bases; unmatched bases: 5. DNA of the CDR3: TGCGCCAGCAGTGAGTCGACAGGGGGCGTCTTTGGCTACACCTTC. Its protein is CASSESTGGVFGYTF.

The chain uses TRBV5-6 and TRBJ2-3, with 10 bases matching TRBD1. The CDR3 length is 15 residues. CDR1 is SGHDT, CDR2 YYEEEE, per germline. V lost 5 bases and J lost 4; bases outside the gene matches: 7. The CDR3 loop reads CASSPRDRGADTQYF. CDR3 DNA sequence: TGTGCCAGCAGTCCCCGGGACAGGGGCGCAGATACGCAGTATTTT.

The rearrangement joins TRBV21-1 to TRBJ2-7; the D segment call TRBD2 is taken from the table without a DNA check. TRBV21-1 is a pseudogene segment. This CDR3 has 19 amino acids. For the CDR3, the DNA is TGTGCCAGCAGCAAATGTAGCGAGGGTAGGGCTAGATGGTACTACGAGCAGTACTTC. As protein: CASSKCSEGRARWYYEQYF.

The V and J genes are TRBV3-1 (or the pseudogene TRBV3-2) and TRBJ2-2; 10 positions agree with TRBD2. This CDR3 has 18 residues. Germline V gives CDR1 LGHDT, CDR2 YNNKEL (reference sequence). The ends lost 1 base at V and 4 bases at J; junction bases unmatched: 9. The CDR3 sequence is CASSQALAGDVGTGELFF. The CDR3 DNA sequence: TGTGCCAGCAGCCAAGCCCTAGCGGGGGATGTTGGCACCGGGGAGCTGTTTTTT.

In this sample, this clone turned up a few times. The CDR3 reads CASSLLQSEPSMQYV. In DNA, the CDR3 is TGTGCCAGCAGCCTGCTCCAGTCGGAGCCCTCTATGCAGTACGTC. This chain links TRBV2 with TRBJ2-7; no reliable D call. Trimming took off 6 bases at V and 9 bases at J, with 24 bases between the two ends. This CDR3 region has 15 residues. Germline V lookup: CDR1 SNHLY, CDR2 FYNNEI.

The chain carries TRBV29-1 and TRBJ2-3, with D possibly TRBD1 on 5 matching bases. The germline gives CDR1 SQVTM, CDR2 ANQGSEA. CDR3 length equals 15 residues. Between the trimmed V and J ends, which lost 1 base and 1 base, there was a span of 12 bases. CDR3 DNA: TGCAGCGTTGAAGTTGGGCAGGGCGGCACAGATACGCAGTATTTT. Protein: CSVEVGQGGTDTQYF.

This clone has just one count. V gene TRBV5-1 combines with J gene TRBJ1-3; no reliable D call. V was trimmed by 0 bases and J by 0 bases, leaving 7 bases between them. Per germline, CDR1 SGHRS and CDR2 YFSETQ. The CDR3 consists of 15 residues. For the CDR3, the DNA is TGCGCCAGCAGCTTGGGGACTGACTCTGGAAACACCATATATTTT. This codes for CASSLGTDSGNTIYF.

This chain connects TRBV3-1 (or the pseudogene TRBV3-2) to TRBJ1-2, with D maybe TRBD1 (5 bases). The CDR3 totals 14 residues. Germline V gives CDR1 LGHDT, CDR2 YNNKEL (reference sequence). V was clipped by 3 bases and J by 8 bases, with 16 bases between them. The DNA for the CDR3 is TGTGCCAGCAGCCAGCCCGGGACTCCGGGAGGCTACACCTTC. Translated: CASSQPGTPGGYTF.

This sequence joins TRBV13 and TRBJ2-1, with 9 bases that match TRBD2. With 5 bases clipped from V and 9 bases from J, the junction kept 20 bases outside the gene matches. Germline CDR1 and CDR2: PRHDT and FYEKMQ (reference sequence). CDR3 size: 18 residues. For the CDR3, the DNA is TGTGCCAGCAGCCGTACCGAATCGACTAGCGGACCTAGGCGTGAGCAGTTCTTC. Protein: CASSRTESTSGPRREQFF.

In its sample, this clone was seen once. The CDR3 here is CASGIQENSPLHF. CDR3 in DNA: TGCGCCAGTGGTATACAGGAAAATTCACCCCTCCACTTT. This chain connects TRBV5-1 to TRBJ1-6; tentative D call: TRBD1 (5 bases). The CDR3 sequence is 13 residues long. Germline loops: CDR1 SGHRS, CDR2 YFSETQ. Between the trimmed V and J ends, which lost 8 bases and 7 bases, there was a span of 13 bases.

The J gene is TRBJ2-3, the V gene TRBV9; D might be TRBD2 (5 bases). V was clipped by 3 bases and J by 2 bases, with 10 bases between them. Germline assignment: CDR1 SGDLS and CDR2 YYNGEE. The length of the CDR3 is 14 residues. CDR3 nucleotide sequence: TGTGCCAGCAGCGAGGCGGGTCTCACAGATACGCAGTATTTT. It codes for CASSEAGLTDTQYF.

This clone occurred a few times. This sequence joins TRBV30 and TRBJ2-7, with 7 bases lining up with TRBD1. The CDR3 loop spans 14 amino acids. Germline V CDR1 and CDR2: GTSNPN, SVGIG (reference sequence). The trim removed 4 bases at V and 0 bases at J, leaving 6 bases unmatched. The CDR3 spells CAWTPDRVSYEQYF. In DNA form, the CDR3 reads TGTGCCTGGACTCCTGACAGGGTCTCCTACGAGCAGTACTTC.

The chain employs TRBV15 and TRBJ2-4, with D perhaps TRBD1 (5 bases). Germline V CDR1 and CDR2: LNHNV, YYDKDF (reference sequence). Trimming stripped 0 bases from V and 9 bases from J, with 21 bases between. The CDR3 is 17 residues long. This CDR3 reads CATSRDHPSVQGGIQYF. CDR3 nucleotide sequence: TGTGCCACCAGCAGAGATCACCCCTCGGTGCAGGGCGGCATTCAGTACTTC. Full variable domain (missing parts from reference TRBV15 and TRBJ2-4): DAMVIQNPRYQVTQFGKPVTLSCSQTLNHNVMYWYQQKSSQAPKLLFHYYDKDFNNEADTPDNFQSRRPNTSFCFLDIRSPGLGDTAMYLCATSRDHPSVQGGIQYFGAGTRLSVL.

Here the CDR3 reads CASSRPRVGVSYEQFF. CDR3 nucleotide sequence: TGTGCCAGCAGTCGGCCCCGGGTGGGAGTAAGCTATGAGCAGTTCTTC. The chain uses TRBV6-2 or TRBV6-3 and TRBJ2-1; TRBD2 might be the D (5 bases). The CDR3 totals 16 residues. V shed 5 bases and J shed 8 bases, with 22 bases lying between them. Per germline, CDR1 MNHEY and CDR2 SVGEGT.

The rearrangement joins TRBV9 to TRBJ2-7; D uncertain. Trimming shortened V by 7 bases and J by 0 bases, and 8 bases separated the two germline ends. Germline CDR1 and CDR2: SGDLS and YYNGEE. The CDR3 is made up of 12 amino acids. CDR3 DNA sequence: TGTGCCAGCTCACCTAGCTCCTACGAGCAGTACGTC. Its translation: CASSPSSYEQYV.

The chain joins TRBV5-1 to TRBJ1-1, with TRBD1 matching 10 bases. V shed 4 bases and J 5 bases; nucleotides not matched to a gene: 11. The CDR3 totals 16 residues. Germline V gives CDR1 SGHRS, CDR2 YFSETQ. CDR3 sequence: CASSLGTGVGPTEAFF. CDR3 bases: TGCGCCAGCAGCCTCGGGACAGGGGTGGGTCCGACTGAAGCTTTCTTT.

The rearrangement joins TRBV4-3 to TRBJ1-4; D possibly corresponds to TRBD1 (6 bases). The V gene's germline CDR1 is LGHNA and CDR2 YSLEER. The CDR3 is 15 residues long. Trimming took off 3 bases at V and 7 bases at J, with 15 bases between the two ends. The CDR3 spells CASSQDRVSLEKLFF. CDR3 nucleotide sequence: TGCGCCAGCAGCCAGGACAGAGTGAGTCTTGAAAAACTGTTTTTT.

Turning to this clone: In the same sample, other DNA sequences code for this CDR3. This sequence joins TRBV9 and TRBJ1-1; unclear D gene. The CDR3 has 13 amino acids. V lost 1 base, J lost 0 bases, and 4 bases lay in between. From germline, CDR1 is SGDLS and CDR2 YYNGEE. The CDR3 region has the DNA TGTGCCAGCAGCGTATCAGTGAACACTGAAGCTTTCTTT. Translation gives CASSVSVNTEAFF. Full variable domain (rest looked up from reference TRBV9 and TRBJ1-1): DSGVTQTPKHLITATGQRVTLRCSPRSGDLSVYWYQQSLDQGLQFLIQYYNGEERAKGNILERFSAQQFPDLHSELNLSSLELGDSALYFCASSVSVNTEAFFGQGTRLTVV.

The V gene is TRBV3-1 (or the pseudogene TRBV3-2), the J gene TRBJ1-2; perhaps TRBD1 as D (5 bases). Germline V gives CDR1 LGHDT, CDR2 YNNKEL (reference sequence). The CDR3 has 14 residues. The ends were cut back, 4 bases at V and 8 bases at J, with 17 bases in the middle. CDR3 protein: CASSPVGARQGYTF. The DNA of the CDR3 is TGTGCCAGCAGCCCGGTTGGGGCCCGGCAGGGCTACACCTTC.

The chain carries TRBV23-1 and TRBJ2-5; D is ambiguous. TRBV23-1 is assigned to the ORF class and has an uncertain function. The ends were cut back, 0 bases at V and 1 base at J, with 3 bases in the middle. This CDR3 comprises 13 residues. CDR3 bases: TGCGCCAGCAGTCAATCCCTCCAAGAGACCCAGTACTTC. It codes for CASSQSLQETQYF.

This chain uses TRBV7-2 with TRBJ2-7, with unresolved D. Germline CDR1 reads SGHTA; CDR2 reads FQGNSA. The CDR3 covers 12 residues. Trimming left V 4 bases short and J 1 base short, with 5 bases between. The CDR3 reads CASSSTSYEQYF. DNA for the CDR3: TGTGCCAGCAGCTCAACTTCCTACGAGCAGTACTTC.

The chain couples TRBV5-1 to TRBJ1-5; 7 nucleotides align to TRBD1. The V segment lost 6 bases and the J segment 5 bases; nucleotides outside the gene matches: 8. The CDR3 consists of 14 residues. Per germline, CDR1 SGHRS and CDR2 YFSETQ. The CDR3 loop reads CASKTGVGDQPQHF. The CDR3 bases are TGCGCCAGCAAAACAGGGGTAGGGGATCAGCCCCAGCATTTT.

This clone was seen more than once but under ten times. CDR3 region: CASSLGFRGYEQYF. CDR3 nucleotide sequence: TGTGCCAGCAGTTTAGGGTTCAGGGGCTACGAGCAGTACTTC. V gene TRBV27 combines with J gene TRBJ2-7; tentative D call: TRBD1 (6 bases). V was pared by 2 bases and J by 3 bases, with 11 bases between. The CDR3 is 14 amino acids. In germline, CDR1 is MNHEY, CDR2 SMNVEV (reference sequence).